This T cell receptor (beta chain) was identified during a study of OX40 agonist ivuxolimab in advanced cancers. CDR1 is MNHEY and CDR2 is SVGAGI in the germline V gene. The V end was cut by 6 bases, the J end by 3 bases, with 11 bases between. The CDR3 has 13 amino acids. Using immunoSEQ multiplex PCR, the repertoire was profiled, and TCRdb retains in-frame clones only, with some absent. The sample lists some 70,000 clones, about 83% occurring once. Study results and caveats: Compared with CD4+, CD8+ T cells on average had more expanded clones.

Comments on this clone: Its antigen is undetermined.

This chain links TRBV6-5 with TRBJ1-2, with D possibly TRBD1 on 5 matching bases. The sequencing used CD4+ or CD8+ T cells sorted from blood, collected in a trial of the OX40 agonist ivuxolimab. This TCR was recovered from an adult with an advanced solid tumor such as melanoma, head and neck, liver or kidney cancer. CDR3 amino acids: CASRNGGDYGYTF. The CDR3 coding sequence is TGTGCCAGCAGGAACGGGGGGGACTATGGCTACACCTTC.